A selection of T cell receptor beta chains follows, all from one sample in a study of blood T cell repertoires in COVID-19. Method: immunoSEQ multiplex PCR; TCRdb's copy keeps in-frame clones and lacks some. Among some 300,000 clones listed, more than 75% were seen once. The sequenced sample was peripheral blood. These receptors all come from a man between 65 and 85 years old with acute or convalescent COVID-19. CDR3s include the opening cysteine and the closing phenylalanine or tryptophan. The D gene is left open where the match is weak. Clone size is not always given. Where it is, it says once, few, many or a class for expanded clones.

- | TRBD1 | TRBJ1-1 | TRBV7-8 | CASSLADRGNTEAFF | TGTGCCAGCAGCTTAGCGGACAGGGGGAACACTGAAGCTTTCTTT
- | - | TRBJ2-5 | TRBV4-1 | CASSPALASHQETQYF | TGCGCCAGCAGCCCAGCTCTAGCTTCCCACCAAGAGACCCAGTACTTC
- | - | TRBJ2-7 | TRBV5-4 | CASSNLGRRDEQYF | TGTGCCAGCAGCAACCTGGGGAGAAGGGACGAGCAGTACTTC
many | - | TRBJ1-2 | TRBV5-6 | CASSPMYRDYGYTF | TGTGCCAGCAGCCCGATGTACAGGGACTATGGCTACACCTTC
few | - | TRBJ2-1 | TRBV6-2/TRBV6-3 | CASSYGGAENEQFF | TGTGCCAGCAGTTACGGGGGGGCGGAAAATGAGCAGTTCTTC
- | TRBD1 | TRBJ2-5 | TRBV5-6 | CASSLRGRYETQYF | TGTGCCAGCAGCTTGAGGGGGCGGTATGAGACCCAGTACTTC
- | TRBD1 | TRBJ2-5 | TRBV19 | CASSTTGEETQYF | TGTGCCAGTAGTACGACAGGGGAAGAGACCCAGTACTTC
- | TRBD1 | TRBJ2-5 | TRBV7-7 | CASSSQTGETQYF | TGTGCCAGCAGCTCCCAGACAGGGGAGACCCAGTACTTC
- | TRBD2 | TRBJ2-1 | TRBV5-1 | CASSPWVAGGNEQFF | TGCGCCAGCAGCCCGTGGGTAGCGGGAGGGAATGAGCAGTTCTTC
- | TRBD2 | TRBJ2-5 | TRBV7-2 | CASSLVGGTSGRTRETQYF | TGTGCCAGCAGCTTAGTTGGTGGGACTAGCGGGAGGACTCGAGAGACCCAGTACTTC
- | - | TRBJ1-6 | TRBV5-1 | CASSSQTPNNSPLHF | TGCGCCAGCAGCTCCCAGACACCTAATAATTCACCCCTCCACTTT
- | TRBD2 | TRBJ2-5 | TRBV5-4 | CASSFGLAGQETQYF | TGTGCCAGCAGCTTTGGTCTAGCGGGCCAAGAGACCCAGTACTTC
- | TRBD1 | TRBJ1-2 | TRBV5-4 | CASSSPGQGTYGYTF | TGTGCCAGCAGCTCCCCTGGACAGGGAACCTATGGCTACACCTTC
few | - | TRBJ1-6 | TRBV28 | CASSPYNSPLHF | TGTGCCAGCAGCCCTTATAATTCACCCCTCCACTTT
- | - | TRBJ2-2 | TRBV3-1/TRBV3-2 | CASSQEVGGPLAGELFF | TGTGCCAGCAGCCAAGAGGTCGGGGGGCCCCTTGCCGGGGAGCTGTTTTTT
- | - | TRBJ1-2 | TRBV4-2 | CASSQDWGRNYGYTF | TGTGCCAGCAGCCAAGATTGGGGCCGCAACTATGGCTACACCTTC
- | - | TRBJ2-5 | TRBV20-1 | CSAPHPGTQYF | TGCAGTGCTCCCCACCCGGGAACCCAGTACTTC
- | TRBD1 | TRBJ2-4 | TRBV19 | CASSRSTGTGIQYF | TGTGCCAGTAGTAGATCGACAGGGACGGGCATTCAGTACTTC
- | TRBD1 | TRBJ2-3 | TRBV6-5 | CASRDSDSTDTQYF | TGTGCCAGCCGGGACAGCGATAGCACAGATACGCAGTATTTT
- | - | TRBJ1-1 | TRBV25-1 | CASSEYGTVREAFF | TGTGCCAGCAGTGAATATGGCACAGTCAGAGAAGCTTTCTTT
- | - | TRBJ2-1 | TRBV7-9 | CASSLVEDEQFF | TGTGCCAGCAGCTTAGTTGAGGATGAGCAGTTCTTC
- | - | TRBJ2-1 | TRBV7-2 | CASSLAQGLTYNEQFF | TGTGCCAGCAGCTTGGCCCAGGGGCTGACCTACAATGAGCAGTTCTTC
- | TRBD1 | TRBJ1-1 | TRBV19 | CASRHRRQGHTEAFF | TGTGCCAGTAGACACCGGAGACAGGGTCACACTGAAGCTTTCTTT
- | TRBD2 | TRBJ2-1 | TRBV3-1/TRBV3-2 | CASSRTSGGAIEQFF | TGTGCCAGCAGCCGGACTAGCGGGGGGGCGATTGAGCAGTTCTTC
- | TRBD1 | TRBJ1-2 | TRBV24-1 | CATSDPRTGGSYGYTF | TGTGCCACCAGTGACCCAAGGACAGGGGGAAGCTATGGCTACACCTTC
- | TRBD1 | TRBJ1-1 | TRBV6-5 | CASSFTRTGGRAEAFF | TGTGCCAGCAGTTTCACAAGGACAGGGGGAAGGGCTGAAGCTTTCTTT
- | - | TRBJ2-1 | TRBV30 | CAWSPPLFF | TGTGCCTGGAGTCCCCCATTGTTCTTC
- | - | TRBJ2-7 | TRBV6-5 | CASSYSIPVYEQYF | TGTGCCAGCAGTTACTCAATCCCCGTCTACGAGCAGTACTTC
- | TRBD2 | TRBJ2-7 | TRBV20-1 | CSASRGSGSAVDEQYF | TGCAGTGCTAGTCGGGGTAGCGGGAGTGCTGTTGACGAGCAGTACTTC
- | TRBD2 | TRBJ2-1 | TRBV9 | CASSAVGTSGNEQFF | TGTGCCAGCAGCGCCGTCGGGACTAGCGGCAATGAGCAGTTCTTC
once | - | TRBJ1-1 | TRBV11-2 | CASSLDRLSAKAFF | TGTGCCAGCAGCTTAGATCGGCTCAGCGCCAAAGCTTTCTTT
- | TRBD2 | TRBJ2-1 | TRBV9 | CASSRTSSYNEQFF | TGTGCCAGCAGCAGGACTAGCTCCTACAATGAGCAGTTCTTC
- | - | TRBJ2-2 | TRBV14 | CASSQVPLQVRTGELFF | TGTGCCAGCAGCCAAGTTCCCCTCCAGGTTCGCACCGGGGAGCTGTTTTTT
once | - | TRBJ2-3 | TRBV5-4 | CASSLAASVLVTQYF | TGTGCCAGCAGCTTGGCGGCTAGCGTGCTAGTTACGCAGTATTTT
- | - | TRBJ2-1 | TRBV3-1/TRBV3-2 | CATLCSGKLGGHEQFF | TGTGCCACCTTGTGCTCAGGGAAACTTGGGGGCCATGAGCAGTTCTTC
once | - | TRBJ2-3 | TRBV6-6 | CASSYGLSTDTQYF | TGTGCCAGCAGTTACGGACTGAGCACAGATACGCAGTATTTT
- | - | TRBJ1-4 | TRBV12-3/TRBV12-4 | CASRRASEKLFF | TGTGCCAGCAGGAGGGCCTCCGAAAAACTGTTTTTT
- | - | TRBJ2-2 | TRBV9 | CASSVVLDGELFF | TGTGCCAGCAGCGTAGTGTTAGACGGGGAGCTGTTTTTT
- | - | TRBJ2-5 | TRBV29-1 | CSVDGAQYF | TGCAGCGTTGATGGAGCCCAGTACTTC
many | - | TRBJ2-7 | TRBV5-6 | CASSSTTGEQYF | TGTGCCAGCAGCTCTACGACGGGGGAGCAGTACTTC
- | TRBD2 | TRBJ2-1 | TRBV6-5 | CAISSGRAGEQFF | TGTGCCATTTCTAGCGGGAGGGCGGGTGAGCAGTTCTTC
once | - | TRBJ2-1 | TRBV29-1 | CSVEENSGEQFF | TGCAGCGTTGAAGAGAATTCAGGAGAGCAGTTCTTC
few | TRBD1 | TRBJ2-1 | TRBV16 | CASSQRQGGLNEQFF | TGTGCCAGCAGCCAACGACAGGGGGGGCTGAATGAGCAGTTCTTC